This T cell receptor beta chain was found in a study of blood T cells in healthy people across ages. It was with a sample-barcoded 5' primer and a J-beta primer mix that a second PCR of roughly 6 to 11 cycles was run. All cDNA molecules were each tagged by a template-switch adaptor with 12 random nucleotides. TCRdb reprocessed the 5' RACE reads via MiXCR and lists one record per CDR3 protein. The sample shows approximately 850,000 distinct CDR3 sequences, 44% of them seen only once. This CDR3 has 12 amino acids. CDR1 and CDR2 (germline): SGHTA, FQGNSA. Trimming pared 5 bases from V and 7 bases from J, leaving 11 bases between.

V is TRBV7-2 and J is TRBJ1-2; D gene uncertain. The clonotype comes from a man aged 55-75 years in good health. Sequenced sample: blood. The CDR3 DNA is TGTGCCAGCAGCCCCCAATTGGTTGGCTACACCTTC. This translates into CASSPQLVGYTF.